The T cell receptor (beta chain) under discussion was sequenced for a study of Ad26.COV2.S vaccination and SARS-CoV-2 variants. About the study: Ad26.COV2.S was injected intramuscularly once or twice, 56 days apart.

General study findings and limits: Spike-specific responses of CD8+ and CD4+ T cells were reported to display substantial breadth after vaccination.

This CDR3 has 15 residues. Germline lookup yields CDR1 SGHRS and CDR2 YFSETQ. V was clipped by 1 base and J by 6 bases; unmatched bases: 7. The treatment here: 15 to 20 received Ad26.COV2.S at low or high dose, single or two shots; 5 received placebo; per-sample allocation not given. Specimen acquisition occurred on day 63 following the initial vaccine or placebo injection. Based in Boston, the donor was an adult of 18-55 years. Assay used: immunoSEQ multiplex PCR; TCRdb lists only in-frame clones, some missing. Here the sample spans about 400,000 clones, around nine tenths being singletons. To note about this clone: The target antigen is unknown.

This TCR came from a person aged 18 to 65 who received the Ad26.COV2.S COVID-19 vaccine or a placebo. This chain joins TRBV5-1 and TRBJ2-1; 7 nucleotides line up with TRBD2. The sequences come from peripheral blood, collected in a trial of Ad26.COV2.S vaccine versus placebo. CDR3 in DNA: TGCGCCAGCAGCTTGAGTTGGGGGAGGGGCAATGAGCAGTTCTTC. Encoded protein: CASSLSWGRGNEQFF.